These 5 T cell receptor beta chains came from one sample sequenced in a study of shared clonotypes between healthy human individuals (dated by TCRdb to the early 2020s). The library was produced with the immunoSEQ multiplex PCR assay. The clones in this table, taken by TCRdb from immuneACCESS, are in-frame only. Not every clone is retained; where verified, under half of the shortfall comes from an unresolved V gene, and the cause of the rest is unknown. This sample comprises around 2.5 million clones, over 85% of them detected only once. The ten largest account for roughly 0.39% of the sample. The sequencing input was naive CD4+ T cells from PBMCs. The intended sense of this specimen's cell subset or site label: CD45RA+ positively selected. These receptors were taken from a man in his late teens or twenties in good health. Some clones in this sample may be carry-over from other donors' samples.

The V call is TRBV5-4, the J call TRBJ2-1; the match to TRBD2 covers 8 bases. The germline gives CDR1 SGHNT, CDR2 YYREEE (reference sequence). The CDR3 runs to 15 residues. V shed 2 bases, J shed 4 bases, and the junction held 5 bases outside the gene matches. Here the CDR3 DNA reads TGTGCCAGCAGCTTAACAAGCGGGAGATACAATGAGCAGTTCTTC. Translated, it gives CASSLTSGRYNEQFF.

The chain uses TRBV6-1 and TRBJ1-3; D gene ambiguous. V was pared by 4 bases and J by 2 bases, with 15 bases between. CDR1 and CDR2 (germline): MNHNS, SASEGT. The CDR3 is 16 residues long. The CDR3 sequence is CASSVHGSGAGNTIYF. As DNA, the CDR3 is TGTGCCAGCAGTGTCCATGGGTCCGGGGCTGGAAACACCATATATTTT.

Note on this clone: This sample includes further DNA sequences coding for the same CDR3. The rearrangement joins TRBV5-1 to TRBJ1-4; a possible D gene is TRBD1 (5 bases). CDR3 length: 15 residues. Trimming stripped 5 bases from V and 0 bases from J, with 11 bases between. Germline loops: CDR1 SGHRS, CDR2 YFSETQ. The CDR3 is CASRPTGSTNEKLFF. The CDR3 DNA sequence: TGCGCCAGCAGACCCACAGGATCAACTAATGAAAAACTGTTTTTT. Full variable domain (remainder filled in from reference TRBV5-1 and TRBJ1-4): KAGVTQTPRYLIKTRGQQVTLSCSPISGHRSVSWYQQTPGQGLQFLFEYFSETQRNKGNFPGRFSGRQFSNSRSEMNVSTLELGDSALYLCASRPTGSTNEKLFFGSGTQLSVL.

V usage is TRBV27 and J usage is TRBJ2-2; D remains unclear. Germline V gene data show CDR1 as MNHEY and CDR2 as SMNVEV (reference sequence). V shed 6 bases and J shed 7 bases, with 12 bases lying between them. This CDR3 region has 13 residues. The CDR3 DNA is TGTGCCAGCAGGCTAGGACGTGTCGGGGAGCTGTTTTTT. This gives the protein CASRLGRVGELFF.

The chain joins TRBV11-2 to TRBJ2-3; TRBD2 is a possible D gene (6 bases). Germline V CDR1 and CDR2: SGHAT, FQNNGV. Trimming cost V 4 bases and J 4 bases, with 15 bases left between them. CDR3 length equals 15 residues. CDR3: CASSWGSSGPDTQYF. CDR3 coding DNA: TGTGCCAGCAGCTGGGGGAGTAGCGGCCCAGATACGCAGTATTTT. The complete variable domain, with remaining parts taken from reference TRBV11-2 and TRBJ2-3, reads EAGVAQSPRYKIIEKRQSVAFWCNPISGHATLYWYQQILGQGPKLLIQFQNNGVVDDSQLPKDRFSAERLKGVDSTLKIQPAKLEDSAVYLCASSWGSSGPDTQYFGPGTRLTVL.